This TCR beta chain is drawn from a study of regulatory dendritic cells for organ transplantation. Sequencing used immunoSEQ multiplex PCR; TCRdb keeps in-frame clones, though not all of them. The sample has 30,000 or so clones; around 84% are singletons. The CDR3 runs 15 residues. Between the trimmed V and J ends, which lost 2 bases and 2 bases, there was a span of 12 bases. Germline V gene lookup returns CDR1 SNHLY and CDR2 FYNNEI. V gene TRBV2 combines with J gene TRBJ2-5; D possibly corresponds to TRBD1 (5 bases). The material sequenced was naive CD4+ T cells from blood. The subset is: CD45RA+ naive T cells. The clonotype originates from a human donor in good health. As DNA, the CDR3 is TGTGCCAGCAGTGAATTGTCTGGGGCGCAAGAGACCCAGTACTTC. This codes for CASSELSGAQETQYF.